The present entry profiles one TCR beta chain with its context. The specificity of this receptor is unknown. No much larger clonotype is one base removed from it; base qualities were not supplied. The cohort was made up of approximately 670 healthy bone marrow donors. At the time of sampling, every cohort member was nominally healthy, though immune exposures that went unrecorded were likely present. The donor tested CMV seropositive and was one of the 289 seropositive cohort members. A peripheral blood sample was provided by each donor, and peripheral blood mononuclear cells were used for TCR beta sequencing. The Qiagen DNeasy Blood Extraction Kit was used to extract genomic DNA from the blood cell samples. This sample is part of a study of cytomegalovirus exposure and HLA in healthy donors (dated by TCRdb to about 2017). Concerning the study at large: According to an earlier analysis of several hundred of the donors, some 180 million T cells yielded 117 million unique TCR beta sequences and around 300 Gb of sequence data. Every repertoire in the discovery cohort had been generated on one and the same sequencing platform. Roughly five DR-DQ haplotypes were treated as single units for association and clustering because of strong linkage in the cohort. Class I and class II HLA loci were covered by the typing at four-digit resolution. To decide whether each TCR beta V gene segment behaved as functional or pseudogenic, an earlier analysis of 587 of the donors relied on high-throughput TCR beta sequencing. Along with the roughly 700-subject first cohort, a separate validation cohort of 120 different subjects was used. Around 300 gigabases of sequencing data and approximately 85 million unique TCR sequences were included in an early release covering about 700 HLA-typed donors. A later genetic analysis took genome-wide SNP genotypes for about three fifths of the 666 donors and used that subset as a discovery cohort. The number of typed donors differed by locus: about 629-630 for A, B, C, DRB1 and DQB1; 522 for DQA1; 600 to 610 for DPA1; and 400 to 480 for DPB1. Among the roughly 400 genotyped donors, around 81% belonged to the genetic ancestry cluster associated with self-reported Caucasian donors. Alongside the repertoire data, information on donor age, sex, ethnicity and CMV serostatus was compiled. In a later analysis, previously published TCR beta repertoires from some 640 donors were re-analyzed and high-resolution HLA genotyping was added so that TCR occurrence patterns could be studied. To predict cytomegalovirus infection status, the study combined high-throughput TCR immunosequencing, statistical association of individual TCRs with disease status, and machine learning. The later analysis used no new phenotypic data to find candidate immune exposures, relying instead on TCR beta sequences and their occurrence across donors. The study used immunosequencing to profile the T cell repertoires of approximately 690 subjects and linked those repertoires to cytomegalovirus serostatus. The study was designed to test whether signatures of past pathogen exposure could be identified by cataloging public T cell receptors. On average, roughly 200,000 unique TCR beta nucleotide sequences were sequenced per donor among more than 350 genotyped donors of the cohort, with around 19% of those sequences being non-productive. The study at large found these results: When HLA alleles, especially DR and DQ, strongly co-occurred, TCR associations were difficult to assign to individual alleles. Correlated functional status among segregating V segments might reflect linkage disequilibrium, but an unknown experimental factor could not be ruled out. A further reported finding was that TCR beta sequences accurately predicted the HLA-A and HLA-B alleles for most subjects in the first cohort. The sequencing pipeline was judged likely to have produced a cluster of highly shared sequence variants as a technical artifact. In an earlier analysis of 587 of the donors, most TCR beta V segments appeared in productive rearrangements about 87% or about 30% of the time, broadly matching IMGT annotations. In this cohort, only TCR beta chains were sequenced, and detectable features were limited by the absence of alpha or paired-chain data. Some IMGT-functional V segments, including TRBV6-2 and TRBV6-3, could not be distinguished by the 87-base-pair reads and were therefore excluded. A later genetic analysis associated a missense DCLRE1C variant with V-gene and J-gene trimming of TCR beta chains, and an independent cohort replicated the association. In a later genetic analysis, fewer N-insertions in productive TCRs were reported among donors in an Asian-associated ancestry cluster than the roughly 700-donor mean. For the cohort, immune exposure information was limited to CMV serostatus. A few of the identified cytomegalovirus-associated TCR beta chains were confirmed in vitro to be specific for cytomegalovirus antigens. According to the authors, the approach could potentially be generalized to other disease states and immunological phenotypes. In both the original and validation cohorts, the classifier was reported to diagnose cytomegalovirus status with high specificity and sensitivity. According to a later analysis, parvovirus B19, influenza, CMV and Epstein-Barr virus appeared linked to several top co-occurrence clusters. Most TCR sequences were observed very rarely across donors, whereas some public TCRs were present in many individuals. Sequencing depth was assumed to be roughly uniform across donors in the presence/absence analyses, though that assumption may not hold. A later analysis associated 16,951 TCR beta sequences with specific HLA alleles at a false discovery rate of 0.05. A later analysis found that TCR association rates varied across HLA loci, with DRB1 alleles showing the most associated TCRs and HLA-C alleles the fewest. Because some donors lacked HLA typing at each locus, the association tests relied only on the typed subset. The earlier analysis of 587 of the donors excluded some 16 rarely observed V segments, including chromosome 9 orphons, because counts were too low. In a later analysis, HLA-associated TCR beta chains showed more clonal expansion and lower generation probabilities than non-associated chains that were equally common. The study listed 164 TCR beta chains as associated with cytomegalovirus. In a later analysis, most CMV-associated TCR beta chains were found to appear HLA-restricted, with HLA associations seemingly driven largely by CMV exposure.

The library was generated by the immunoSEQ multiplex PCR assay. The multiplex PCR relied on a mix of 60 forward primers for TCR Vbeta segments and 13 reverse primers for TCR Jbeta segments. The CDR3 region of rearranged TCR beta genes was amplified from genomic DNA by a multiplex PCR assay. Amplified TCR beta libraries were sequenced as 87-base-pair reads on the Illumina HiSeq System. Turning to the authors' computational methods: In a later analysis, about 80 million unique TCR beta chains were counted across the roughly 610 repertoires, and roughly 11 million of these chains were shared by at least two donors. To remove PCR and sequencing errors, raw reads were error-corrected and collapsed into unique sequences using a nearest-neighbor algorithm that merged closely related sequences. Alignment of CDR3 sequences to IMGT reference sequences was used to assign V, D and J gene segments. For a sequence to be retained, a match of at least six nucleotides to both a V gene segment and a J gene segment was required. Rearrangements were called productive when the CDR3 lacked stop codons and stayed in frame with V and J; all others were non-productive. Following IMGT convention, CDR3 was defined as the stretch from the second conserved V-encoded cysteine to the conserved J-encoded phenylalanine. Sequences without an unambiguous match to a single V gene segment were excluded from the earlier analysis of about 640 of the donors. In an earlier analysis of 450 to 700 of the donors, V segments were called functional above 56.7% productive rearrangements and were called segregating when the between-donor standard deviation exceeded 5%. To diagnose cytomegalovirus status from the catalog of TCR beta chain sequences, a statistical classification framework was built. V and J gene assignment, in a later analysis, came from comparing TCR nucleotide sequences with IMGT/GENE-DB human TR gene sequences. A later analysis assigned CDR3 sequences and most-parsimonious VDJ recombination scenarios with the TCRdist pipeline. In a later analysis, every TCR beta chain was defined by the combination of its CDR3 amino acid sequence and its V-gene family, and reads without a unique V-gene family were dropped. A later analysis removed 550 to 700 highly shared, low-generation-probability nucleotide sequences to deal with suspected cross-contamination and a sequencing artifact. In a later analysis, a clonal expansion index was calculated for each public chain from normalized within-repertoire ranks of inferred template counts. Generation probabilities in a later analysis came from a VDJ recombination model fitted to out-of-frame rearrangements, and those results were checked against IGoR. Hypergeometric tests were used in a later analysis to score TCR-TCR, TCR-HLA and TCR-CMV co-occurrence, with a repertoire-size bias correction applied to the TCR pairs. In a later analysis, false discovery rates were estimated by permuting HLA or CMV assignments 20 times. A later analysis grouped co-occurring TCRs with DBSCAN, adding TCRdist sequence similarity when clustering within HLA-allele-positive subsets. For co-occurrence clustering, repertoires with fewer than 30,000 or more than 120,000 public chains were excluded, along with five or six repertoires with anomalous nucleotide sharing. TCRdb obtained this table from immuneACCESS and retained in-frame rearrangements with V and J assigned. These tables miss some clones; where compared with another copy, unresolved V genes account for less than half of the shortfall, and the remainder is unexplained. V and J calls and clone size are as listed in that table; D and trimming were resolved from the DNA. The sample yields 85,000 to 130,000 clones; more than 75% were counted once. The ten largest clones take up about 4.2% of the sample.

The germline V gene (reference sequence) provides CDR1 GTSNPN and CDR2 SVGIG. From the cysteine up to the phenylalanine, the CDR3 has a length of 12 residues. Kept here is only the CDR3 DNA, which spans 36 bases and is read in frame from base 1. V is reduced by 8 bases and J by 5 bases, leaving a spacing of 15 bases between them. The receptor was derived from a woman aged 45-59 years in good health and CMV-seropositive. Rearrangement joined TRBV30 to TRBJ1-2, with TRBD1 tentatively as D gene (5 bases match). Material: PBMCs. CDR3 loop: CAGGAGRYGYTF. The sequence in DNA is TGTGCCGGAGGGGCAGGGCGTTATGGCTACACCTTC.